This TCR beta chain was identified during a study of T cell responses to AZD1222 COVID-19 vaccine. TCRdb's table, derived via immunoSEQ multiplex PCR, lists solely in-frame clones and lacks some. The sample has fewer than 200,000 clones, roughly nine tenths seen once; the top ten hold 1.7%. This CDR3 contains 15 residues. V lost 6 bases and J 12 bases, leaving 25 bases between the germline ends. CDR1 SGHRS and CDR2 YFSETQ come from the germline V gene. Points on this clone: Its antigen is currently unknown.

Study-level results: Nearly half of spike-specific TCRs reportedly target unmutated variant regions.

This TCR derives from an adult who received the AZD1222 COVID-19 vaccine. This specimen consisted of peripheral blood, obtained 28 days after the second AZD1222 dose. The rearrangement uses TRBV5-1 and TRBJ2-1, with D perhaps TRBD2 (6 bases). The CDR3 DNA follows: TGCGCCAGCAAGCTTGGGGTTAGCGGTGACAAGGGGCAGTTCTTC. As protein: CASKLGVSGDKGQFF.